The 32 T cell receptor beta chains reported below all come from one sample, sequenced in a study of blood T cell repertoires in COVID-19. The table came from immunoSEQ multiplex PCR; TCRdb's copy has only in-frame clones and leaves some out. The data contain 120,000 to 150,000 clones, approximately 89% of them seen just once; the ten biggest clones take up around 1.5%. The sample was peripheral blood. The receptor set was obtained from a human donor in a cohort sampled during active COVID-19.

V is TRBV29-1 and J is TRBJ2-5; 9 nucleotides align to TRBD1. Per germline, CDR1 SQVTM and CDR2 ANQGSEA. This CDR3 comprises 14 residues. V lost 6 bases, J lost 3 bases, and 8 bases stayed unmatched. The CDR3 DNA reads as TGCAGCGTCGCCGGGACAGGGAACGAAGAGACCCAGTACTTC. It translates to CSVAGTGNEETQYF. Full variable domain (rest looked up from reference TRBV29-1 and TRBJ2-5): SAVISQKPSRDICQRGTSLTIQCQVDSQVTMMFWYRQQPGQSLTLIATANQGSEATYESGFVIDKFPISRPNLTFSTLTVSNMSPEDSSIYLCSVAGTGNEETQYFGPGTRLLVL.

J is TRBJ1-2 and V is TRBV7-2; D remains ambiguous. V gave up 0 bases and J gave up 2 bases, with 7 bases separating them. The germline gives CDR1 SGHTA, CDR2 FQGNSA. The CDR3 totals 14 residues. The CDR3 coding sequence is TGTGCCAGCAGCTTAGCAGGTAGCAACTATGGCTACACCTTC. Its protein product is CASSLAGSNYGYTF.

The chain joins TRBV4-3 to TRBJ2-3; 8 bases align to TRBD2. The CDR3 length is 17 residues. V was clipped by 5 bases and J by 2 bases; unmatched bases: 12. Per germline, CDR1 LGHNA and CDR2 YSLEER. CDR3 protein: CASSTLPGGAYTDTQYF. In DNA, the CDR3 is TGCGCCAGCAGCACCCTTCCGGGGGGGGCTTACACAGATACGCAGTATTTT.

The V and J genes are TRBV28 and TRBJ1-5; TRBD1 aligns across 7 bases. This CDR3 comprises 13 residues. Unmatched junction bases numbered 4, after V lost 6 bases and J lost 5 bases. Germline CDR1 and CDR2: MDHEN and SYDVKM. In DNA, the CDR3 is TGTGCCAGCAGCTTGGACAGGTATCAGCCCCAGCATTTT. Its translation: CASSLDRYQPQHF.

As to this clone: At one boundary the junction diverges from the germline segment, which might be a read error. V usage is TRBV6-6 and J usage is TRBJ1-2; no firm D call. Per germline, CDR1 MNHNY and CDR2 SVGAGI (reference sequence). The CDR3 sequence is 15 residues long. CDR3 residues: CASSPWTDSTYDYTF. The DNA of the CDR3 is TGTGCCAGCAGCCCTTGGACGGACTCTACCTATGACTACACCTTC.

The V call is TRBV6-5, the J call TRBJ2-3, with D possibly TRBD1 on 5 matching bases. The V end lost 5 bases, the J end lost 3 bases, and 15 bases lay between the germline ends. The CDR3 length is 15 residues. Germline CDR1 is MNHEY and CDR2 is SVGAGI. CDR3 loop: CASSLRPTGTDTQYF. DNA of the CDR3: TGTGCCAGCAGTCTGCGACCTACAGGAACAGATACGCAGTATTTT.

The J gene is TRBJ2-3, the V gene TRBV7-9, with 7 bases that match TRBD1. V was pared by 3 bases and J by 0 bases, with 3 bases of the junction left unmatched. Per germline, CDR1 SEHNR and CDR2 FQNEAQ (reference sequence). The CDR3 consists of 15 residues. The DNA of the CDR3 is TGTGCCAGCAGCTTCGAGACAGGGAGCACAGATACGCAGTATTTT. Residues: CASSFETGSTDTQYF.

Of note for this clone: At one boundary the junction diverges from the germline segment, which might be a read error. Different DNA sequences within this sample yield the same CDR3. The V call is TRBV6-2 or TRBV6-3, the J call TRBJ1-2; the D gene is possibly TRBD1 (6 bases). This CDR3 comprises 19 residues. Germline V gene data show CDR1 as MNHEY and CDR2 as SVGEGT. In nucleotides, the CDR3 is TGTGCCAGCAGTTACACGACCGGGACAACCGATCTTCCTAACTATGGCTACACCTTT. It codes for CASSYTTGTTDLPNYGYTF.

This chain connects TRBV11-2 to TRBJ2-3; 7 bases line up with TRBD1. Germline V gives CDR1 SGHAT, CDR2 FQNNGV. CDR3 length equals 15 residues. V gave up 6 bases and J gave up 1 base; unmatched junction bases: 7. The CDR3 DNA sequence: TGTGCCAGCAGTCGCACAGGGGATGGCACAGATACGCAGTATTTT. Amino acids: CASSRTGDGTDTQYF.

This clone showed up just once. The chain recombines TRBV5-4 with TRBJ1-2; TRBD1 matches 12 bases. V lost 2 bases and J lost 2; bases outside the gene matches: 7. Germline values: CDR1 SGHNT, CDR2 YYREEE (reference sequence). The CDR3 has 17 amino acids. CDR3 DNA: TGTGCCAGCAGCTTACCGGGACAGGGGGCTCTAAACTATGGCTACACCTTC. This translates into CASSLPGQGALNYGYTF.

This sequence joins TRBV18 and TRBJ1-4; D might be TRBD1 (6 bases). Germline lookup yields CDR1 KGHSH and CDR2 LQKENI. V shed 5 bases and J shed 0 bases, with 13 bases lying between them. The CDR3 has 16 amino acids. The CDR3 nucleotides are TGTGCCAGCTCAGTACAGGGTACTGCAACTAATGAAAAACTGTTTTTT. Residues: CASSVQGTATNEKLFF.

This clone was counted a few times. The V call is TRBV6-5, the J call TRBJ1-3; 7 bases are a match to TRBD1. The CDR3 loop spans 13 amino acids. Per the germline V gene, CDR1 is MNHEY and CDR2 is SVGAGI. J gave up 4 bases and V 6 bases, and 3 bases lay outside the gene matches. The CDR3 DNA sequence: TGTGCCAGCAGGACGACAGGGGGAAACACCATATATTTT. Protein product: CASRTTGGNTIYF.

The chain uses TRBV7-2 and TRBJ2-7, with a tentative D call TRBD2 (5 bases). Trimming stripped 1 base from V and 2 bases from J, with 12 bases between. The CDR3 totals 15 residues. The germline gives CDR1 SGHTA, CDR2 FQGNSA. This CDR3 reads CASSLVSHGTYEQYF. In nucleotides, the CDR3 is TGTGCCAGCAGCTTAGTGTCTCACGGGACCTACGAGCAGTACTTC.

The genes are TRBV5-1 and TRBJ2-2; 7 positions agree with TRBD1. CDR3 length: 18 amino acids. Unmatched junction bases numbered 11, after V lost 2 bases and J lost 1 base. Per germline, CDR1 SGHRS and CDR2 YFSETQ. The chain's CDR3 is CASSFGNWGQLNTGELFF. The CDR3 coding sequence is TGCGCCAGCAGCTTCGGGAATTGGGGACAGTTGAACACCGGGGAGCTGTTTTTT.

The V call is TRBV10-3, the J call TRBJ1-2, with TRBD1 matching over 7 bases. Germline trimming cut 4 bases from V and 3 bases from J; bases unmatched to any gene: 5. From germline, CDR1 is ENHRY and CDR2 SYGVKD. The CDR3 covers 14 residues. CDR3 region: CAISGTGDDYGYTF. CDR3 nucleotide sequence: TGTGCCATCAGTGGTACAGGGGATGACTATGGCTACACCTTC.

This clone was seen just once. V usage is TRBV5-1 and J usage is TRBJ2-7; possible D gene TRBD1, 6 bases. Germline CDR1 is SGHRS and CDR2 is YFSETQ. This CDR3 region has 13 residues. The germline V and J ends were trimmed by 5 bases and 5 bases, with 14 bases remaining between them. CDR3 coding DNA: TGCGCCAGCAGGCGGGTCCAGGGGCACGAGCAGTACTTC. Translated: CASRRVQGHEQYF.

CDR3 DNA: TGTGCCAGCAGTGACCAGGGGGACCCGACAACTAATGAAAAACTGTTTTTT. Protein sequence: CASSDQGDPTTNEKLFF. The J gene is TRBJ1-4, the V gene TRBV2; 7 nucleotides agree with TRBD1. Germline CDR1 SNHLY, CDR2 FYNNEI. The CDR3 runs to 17 residues. V was pared by 3 bases and J by 0 bases, with 7 bases of the junction left unmatched. Combining the CDR3 with reference TRBV2 and TRBJ1-4 gives the whole variable domain EPEVTQTPSHQVTQMGQEVILRCVPISNHLYFYWYRQILGQKVEFLVSFYNNEISEKSEIFDDQFSVERPDGSNFTLKIRSTKLEDSAMYFCASSDQGDPTTNEKLFFGSGTQLSVL.

The V call is TRBV2, the J call TRBJ2-1; 7 positions agree with TRBD1. CDR1 and CDR2 (germline): SNHLY, FYNNEI. V lost 4 bases to trimming and J lost 10 bases; unmatched junction nucleotides: 4. The CDR3 has 12 amino acids. The CDR3 nucleotides read TGTGCCAGCAGTGGACAGGGCGGCGAGCAGTTCTTC. It specifies CASSGQGGEQFF.

The V call is TRBV5-1, the J call TRBJ1-2; D remains ambiguous. Germline-derived CDR1 and CDR2 are SGHRS and YFSETQ. This CDR3 is built from 13 residues. Trimming removed 2 bases from V and 3 bases from J, with 8 bases in between. The CDR3 coding sequence is TGCGCCAGCAGCTTTAACACAGACTATGGCTACACCTTC. Protein sequence: CASSFNTDYGYTF.

The V and J genes are TRBV30 and TRBJ2-1; the match to TRBD2 covers 7 bases. V lost 0 bases, J lost 9 bases, and 8 bases stayed unmatched. The germline V gene encodes CDR1 GTSNPN and CDR2 SVGIG (reference sequence). The CDR3 loop spans 14 amino acids. CDR3 region: CAWSVRQLALEQFF. The CDR3 DNA sequence: TGTGCCTGGAGTGTACGCCAACTAGCGCTTGAGCAGTTCTTC.

This clone was recorded a few times. The chain uses TRBV19 and TRBJ2-3, with 10 bases that match TRBD1. Germline-derived CDR1 and CDR2 are LNHDA and SQIVND (reference sequence). The CDR3 is 15 residues long. The V segment lost 9 bases and the J segment 4 bases; nucleotides outside the gene matches: 10. For the CDR3, the DNA is TGTGCCAGCGACAAGGGGGACAGGGGATCAGATACGCAGTATTTT. Translation gives CASDKGDRGSDTQYF.

A note on this clone: The junction does not match germline at one end; this may be a read error. The V call is TRBV5-1, the J call TRBJ1-5, with a tentative D call TRBD1 (5 bases). Germline V CDR1 and CDR2: SGHRS, YFSETQ. The CDR3 runs to 10 residues. For the CDR3, the DNA is TGCGCCAGCAGCTTAGGACACCTGCTTTTT. Its translation: CASSLGHLLF.

The chain carries TRBV10-3 and TRBJ2-1, with 9 bases lining up with TRBD2. The CDR3 is 17 residues long. J gave up 5 bases and V 0 bases, and 8 bases lay outside the gene matches. Germline V gives CDR1 ENHRY, CDR2 SYGVKD. The CDR3 region is CAISESAASGDHNEQFF. The CDR3 region has the DNA TGTGCCATCAGTGAGTCGGCGGCTAGCGGGGATCACAATGAGCAGTTCTTC.

V is TRBV2 and J is TRBJ2-2, with a weak D call TRBD1 (5 bases). This CDR3 has 11 residues. From germline, CDR1 is SNHLY and CDR2 FYNNEI. Deletions cut 5 bases from V and 8 bases from J, with 6 bases between. This CDR3 reads CASSRTGELFF. In DNA form, the CDR3 reads TGTGCCAGCAGTAGGACAGGGGAGCTGTTTTTT.

The V gene is TRBV6-2 or TRBV6-3, the J gene TRBJ2-1; TRBD2 might be the D (6 bases). V was clipped by 3 bases and J by 1 base, with 13 bases between them. The length of the CDR3 is 16 residues. Per germline, CDR1 MNHEY and CDR2 SVGEGT. The CDR3 sequence is CASSYLDGGSYNEQFF. The CDR3 DNA follows: TGTGCCAGCAGTTATCTAGATGGGGGGTCCTACAATGAGCAGTTCTTC.

This chain links TRBV10-3 with TRBJ1-1, with D possibly TRBD1 on 5 matching bases. The CDR3 loop spans 12 amino acids. Trimming cost V 0 bases and J 11 bases, with 10 bases left between them. Germline CDR1 is ENHRY and CDR2 is SYGVKD. The CDR3 loop is CAISESQGGAFF. For the CDR3, the DNA is TGTGCCATCAGTGAGTCCCAGGGAGGGGCTTTCTTT.

This clone is a singleton in its sample. J is TRBJ1-5 and V is TRBV30; D gene unclear. The germline V gene encodes CDR1 GTSNPN and CDR2 SVGIG (reference sequence). There are 13 residues in the CDR3. Trimming shortened V by 1 base and J by 5 bases, and 9 bases separated the two germline ends. CDR3 region: CAWSGSVYQPQHF. CDR3 DNA sequence: TGTGCCTGGAGTGGGTCAGTTTATCAGCCCCAGCATTTT.

The rearrangement links TRBV27 to TRBJ2-2, with D perhaps matching TRBD1 (6 bases). The V gene's germline CDR1 is MNHEY and CDR2 SMNVEV (reference sequence). The CDR3 sequence is 16 residues long. V lost 5 bases and J 2 bases, leaving 15 bases between the germline ends. CDR3 bases: TGTGCCAGCAGTCGATTACTCGGGACAAACACCGGGGAGCTGTTTTTT. Amino acids: CASSRLLGTNTGELFF.

This clone was recorded once. The chain employs TRBV2 and TRBJ1-1, with TRBD1 as a possible D gene (5 bases). V lost 8 bases to trimming and J lost 2 bases, with 18 bases between them. The CDR3 consists of 15 residues. Germline CDR1 is SNHLY and CDR2 is FYNNEI. The DNA for the CDR3 is TGTGCCAGCGGACGTTTGCAGGGTTTCAACACTGAAGCTTTCTTT. This encodes CASGRLQGFNTEAFF.

The chain uses TRBV5-6 and TRBJ1-5; D remains ambiguous. The CDR3 is 14 residues long. Trimming removed 0 bases from V and 5 bases from J, with 9 bases in between. CDR1 and CDR2 from the germline V gene are SGHDT and YYEEEE. The CDR3 DNA follows: TGTGCCAGCAGCTTGGTGCAGGACTATCAGCCCCAGCATTTT. Protein: CASSLVQDYQPQHF.

The chain carries TRBV4-1 and TRBJ2-7; D may be TRBD2 (6 bases). Germline CDR1 and CDR2: MGHRA and YSYEKL. The V and J ends lost 4 bases and 5 bases respectively, with 18 bases between them. There are 15 residues in the CDR3. The DNA of the CDR3 is TGCGCCAGCAGCCGAGAGGGACTGCAGAGGGACGAGCAGTACTTC. It codes for CASSREGLQRDEQYF.

The chain combines TRBV6-6 with TRBJ2-1; D remains unclear. The CDR3 loop spans 11 amino acids. V was trimmed by 9 bases and J by 9 bases, leaving 12 bases between them. Germline V lookup: CDR1 MNHNY, CDR2 SVGAGI (reference sequence). The CDR3 region is CASGPLGEQFF. In nucleotides, the CDR3 is TGTGCCAGTGGGCCGTTGGGTGAGCAGTTCTTC.